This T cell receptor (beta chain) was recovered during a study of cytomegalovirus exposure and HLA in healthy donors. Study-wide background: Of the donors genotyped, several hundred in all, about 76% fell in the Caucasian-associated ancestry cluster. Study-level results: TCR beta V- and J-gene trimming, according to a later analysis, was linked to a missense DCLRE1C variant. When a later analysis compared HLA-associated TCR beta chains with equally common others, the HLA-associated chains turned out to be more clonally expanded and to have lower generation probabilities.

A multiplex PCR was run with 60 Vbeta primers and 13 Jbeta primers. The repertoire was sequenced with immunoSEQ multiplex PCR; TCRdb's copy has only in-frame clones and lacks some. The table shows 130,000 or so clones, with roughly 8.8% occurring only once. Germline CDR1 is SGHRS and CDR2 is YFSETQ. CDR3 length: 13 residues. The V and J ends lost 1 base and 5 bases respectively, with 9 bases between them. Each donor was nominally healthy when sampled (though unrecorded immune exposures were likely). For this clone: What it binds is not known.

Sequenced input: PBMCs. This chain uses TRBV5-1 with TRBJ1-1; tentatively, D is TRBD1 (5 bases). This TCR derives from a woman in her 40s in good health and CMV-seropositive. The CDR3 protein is CASSLQGETEAFF. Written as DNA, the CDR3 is TGCGCCAGCAGCTTGCAGGGTGAGACTGAAGCTTTCTTT.